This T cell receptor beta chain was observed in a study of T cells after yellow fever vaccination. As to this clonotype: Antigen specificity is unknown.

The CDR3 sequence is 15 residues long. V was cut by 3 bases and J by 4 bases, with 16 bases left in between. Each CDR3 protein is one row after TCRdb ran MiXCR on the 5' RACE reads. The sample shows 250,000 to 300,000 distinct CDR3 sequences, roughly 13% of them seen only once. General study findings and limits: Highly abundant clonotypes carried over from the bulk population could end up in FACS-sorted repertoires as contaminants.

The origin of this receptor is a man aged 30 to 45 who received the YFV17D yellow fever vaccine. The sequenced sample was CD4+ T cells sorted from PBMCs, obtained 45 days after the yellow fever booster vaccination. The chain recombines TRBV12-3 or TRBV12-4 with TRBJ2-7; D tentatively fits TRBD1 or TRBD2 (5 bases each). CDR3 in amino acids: CASSFSGQGGYEQYF. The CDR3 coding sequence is TGTGCCAGCAGTTTCTCGGGGCAGGGTGGATACGAGCAGTACTTC.